This T cell receptor (beta chain) was recovered during a study of blood T cells in healthy people across ages. Study-wide findings and caveats: Age brought a roughly linear fall in TCR beta diversity measured per million T cells.

The CDR3 has 13 amino acids. The germline gives CDR1 DFQATT, CDR2 SNEGSKA (reference sequence). V was pared by 3 bases and J by 3 bases, with 11 bases between. The individuals who served as donors were healthy Caucasians living in Russia, aged about 6 to 90. Extractions gave at least 5 micrograms of total RNA per sample. Concerning this clonotype: The target antigen is unknown.

The second PCR ran roughly 6 to 11 cycles with a sample-barcoded 5' primer and J-beta primers. Each cDNA was tagged by a template-switch adaptor containing 12 random nucleotides. Each CDR3 protein gets one entry after TCRdb re-called the 5' RACE reads with MiXCR. This table has 580,000 or so distinct CDR3 sequences, around half appearing once. This TCR was recovered from a man older than 75 in good health. Specimen: blood. The V gene is TRBV20-1, the J gene TRBJ1-2; D is undetermined. The DNA of the CDR3 is TGCAGTGCTAGCTCCTTCGGGGACTATGGCTACACCTTC. Residues: CSASSFGDYGYTF.